Listed below are T cell receptor beta chains from one sample, sequenced in a study of regulatory T cells in long-lasting Graves disease. TCRdb reprocessed the multiplex PCR reads via MiXCR and lists one record per CDR3 protein. The data contain some 450,000 distinct CDR3 sequences, roughly a quarter of them singletons. Source: peripheral blood mononuclear cells (PBMCs), taken when the disease was refractory, from a patient treated with antithyroid drugs. Source of these receptors: a female donor with Graves disease. Both conserved end residues are part of each CDR3. The D gene is left open where the match is weak. Only some rows state a clone size, as once, few, many or a class for expanded clones.

V: TRBV27
J: TRBJ2-7
size: few
D: -
DNA: TGTGCCAGCAGTCCGTCGAGACACTACGAGCAGTACTTC
CDR3: CASSPSRHYEQYF

V: TRBV12-3/TRBV12-4
J: TRBJ2-2
size: many
D: TRBD2
DNA: TGTGCCAGCAGTTTTCCGCGGGAGGGGAACACCGGGGAGCTGTTTTTT
CDR3: CASSFPREGNTGELFF

V: TRBV2
J: TRBJ2-7
size: many
D: -
DNA: TGTGCCAGCAGTGTCCTCGAGCAGTACTTC
CDR3: CASSVLEQYF

V: TRBV2
J: TRBJ2-2
size: many
D: -
DNA: TGTGCCAGCATGGAGGTCAAGCTAAATACCGGGGAGCTGTTTTTT
CDR3: CASMEVKLNTGELFF

V: TRBV19
J: TRBJ2-5
size: -
D: -
DNA: TGTGCCAGTAGTATAGCGTTCTGGCAGGGCGAGACCCAGTACTTC
CDR3: CASSIAFWQGETQYF

V: TRBV7-2
J: TRBJ2-4
size: few
D: -
DNA: TGTGCCAGCAGCTTAGAATCGGGGGTTGGATCCAAAAACATTCAGTACTTC
CDR3: CASSLESGVGSKNIQYF

V: TRBV27
J: TRBJ1-1
size: many
D: TRBD1
DNA: TGTGCCAGCAGTAATAGACAGGGTTACACTGAAGCTTTCTTT
CDR3: CASSNRQGYTEAFF

V: TRBV28
J: TRBJ2-2
size: many
D: TRBD2
DNA: TGTGCCAGCACCCTAAATCCGGGGGGTACCGGGGAGCTGTTTTTT
CDR3: CASTLNPGGTGELFF

V: TRBV7-2
J: TRBJ1-1
size: few
D: -
DNA: TGTGCCAGCAGCTCCCAGACAGGTACCGGCACTGAAGCTTTCTTT
CDR3: CASSSQTGTGTEAFF

V: TRBV14
J: TRBJ1-2
size: -
D: -
DNA: TGTGCCAGCAGCCAAGCCGGGTCGGTCGGCTACACCTTC
CDR3: CASSQAGSVGYTF

V: TRBV5-1
J: TRBJ1-4
size: many
D: -
DNA: TGCGCCAGCAGCCACAGGGAGAACGAAAAACTGTTTTTT
CDR3: CASSHRENEKLFF